This T cell receptor beta chain was sequenced during a study of blood T cell repertoires in COVID-19. In the study overall: Acute and convalescent COVID-19 specimens originated in the United States, Italy and Spain. T cells, B-cell-depleted T cells, or PBMCs provided the cDNA or gDNA that served as material.

Germline V gene sequence: CDR1 LNHDA, CDR2 SQIVND (reference sequence). The CDR3 is made up of 17 amino acids. The germline V and J ends were trimmed by 1 base and 0 bases, with 13 bases remaining between them. Per the original data handling: Amplifying reference gene primers gave estimates of nucleated cell counts. TCRdb keeps only in-frame clones here, not all; method: immunoSEQ multiplex PCR. The DNA gave D and trimming, while V, J and clone size come from that table. The data show roughly 240,000 clones, 80% to 90% seen once. This chain joins TRBV19 and TRBJ1-5; no clear D. This clonotype was sampled from a woman aged 70 to 79 with acute or convalescent COVID-19. Sequencing was done on a sample of peripheral blood. This chain's CDR3 is CASSIVGRTFSNQPQHF. The CDR3 DNA reads as TGTGCCAGTAGTATAGTCGGCAGGACTTTTAGCAATCAGCCCCAGCATTTT.